This TCR beta chain was captured in a study of OX40 agonist ivuxolimab in advanced cancers. Study in general: The treatment was a fully human IgG2 OX40 agonist, ivuxolimab. Three partial responders included one hepatocellular carcinoma patient and two cutaneous melanoma patients.

Comment on this clone: The antigen remains undetermined.

Assay used: immunoSEQ multiplex PCR; TCRdb lists only in-frame clones, some missing. The sample includes tens of thousands of clones, roughly 80% of them seen just once. Broader study findings: Some patients who did not respond also had low normalized T-cell clonal expansion.

Germline V CDR1 and CDR2: SGHNT, YYREEE (reference sequence). The CDR3 runs to 16 residues. Losses at the gene ends were 0 bases for V and 3 bases for J; bases not matched to a gene: 8. The TCR comes from an adult with an advanced solid tumor such as melanoma, head and neck, liver or kidney cancer. The sample consisted of CD4+ or CD8+ T cells sorted from blood, taken in a trial of the OX40 agonist ivuxolimab. The rearrangement joins TRBV5-4 to TRBJ2-5, with 7 nucleotides matching TRBD1. CDR3 residues: CASSLAMVTGKETQYF. The CDR3 DNA reads TGTGCCAGCAGCTTGGCAATGGTGACAGGGAAAGAGACCCAGTACTTC. Supplemented by reference TRBV5-4 and TRBJ2-5, the full variable domain reads ETGVTQSPTHLIKTRGQQVTLRCSSQSGHNTVSWYQQALGQGPQFIFQYYREEENGRGNFPPRFSGLQFPNYSSELNVNALELDDSALYLCASSLAMVTGKETQYFGPGTRLLVL.